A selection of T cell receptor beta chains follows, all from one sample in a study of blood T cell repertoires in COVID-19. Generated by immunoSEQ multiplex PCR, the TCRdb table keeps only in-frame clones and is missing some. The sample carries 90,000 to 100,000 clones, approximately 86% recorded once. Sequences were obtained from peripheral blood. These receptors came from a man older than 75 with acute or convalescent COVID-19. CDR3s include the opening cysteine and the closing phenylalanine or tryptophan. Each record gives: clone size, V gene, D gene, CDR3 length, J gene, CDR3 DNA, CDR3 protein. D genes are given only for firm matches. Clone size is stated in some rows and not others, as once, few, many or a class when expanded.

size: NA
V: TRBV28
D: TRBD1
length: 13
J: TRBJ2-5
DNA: TGTGCCACCGCCCGAGGGGGCTTGGAGACCCAGTACTTC
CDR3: CATARGGLETQYF

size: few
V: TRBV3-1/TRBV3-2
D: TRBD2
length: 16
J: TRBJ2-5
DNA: TGTGCCAGCAGCCTAGGGACTAGCGGAGCCCGGGAGACCCAGTACTTC
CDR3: CASSLGTSGARETQYF

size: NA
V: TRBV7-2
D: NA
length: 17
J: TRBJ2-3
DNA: TGTGCCAGCAGCTTATGGCGGGGAAACACGAGGACAGATACGCAGTATTTT
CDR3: CASSLWRGNTRTDTQYF

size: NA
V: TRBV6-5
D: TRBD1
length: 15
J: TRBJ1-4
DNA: TGTGCCAGCAGTCTCACCGGGACAGGGAGTGAAAAACTGTTTTTT
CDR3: CASSLTGTGSEKLFF

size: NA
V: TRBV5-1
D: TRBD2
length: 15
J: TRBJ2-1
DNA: TGCGCCAGCAGCCCCTTAGCGGGAGTAGACAATGAGCAGTTCTTC
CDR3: CASSPLAGVDNEQFF

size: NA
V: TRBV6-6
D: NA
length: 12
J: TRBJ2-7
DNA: TGTGCCAGCAGTGACCTGGCAGGTGAGCAGTACTTC
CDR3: CASSDLAGEQYF

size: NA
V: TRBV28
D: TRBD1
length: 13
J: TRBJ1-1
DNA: TGTGCCAGCAGTTCCGGACAGGACGCTGAAGCTTTCTTT
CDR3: CASSSGQDAEAFF

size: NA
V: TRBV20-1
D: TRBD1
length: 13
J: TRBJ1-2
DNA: TGCAGTGCTAGTAAAGGGGGCGACTATGGCTACACCTTC
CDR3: CSASKGGDYGYTF

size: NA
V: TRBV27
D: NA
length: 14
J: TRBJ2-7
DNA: TGTGCCAGCAGCTTCACAGGGAGCTCCTACGAGCAGTACTTC
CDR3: CASSFTGSSYEQYF

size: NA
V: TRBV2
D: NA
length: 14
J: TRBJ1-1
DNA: TGTGCCAGCGCCTTAGAGGCCGCGAACACTGAAGCTTTCTTT
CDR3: CASALEAANTEAFF

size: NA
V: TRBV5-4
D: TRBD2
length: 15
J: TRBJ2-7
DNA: TGTGCCAGCAGCTGGGGGGGGGTCGAGCGTTGGGAGCAGTACTTC
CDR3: CASSWGGVERWEQYF

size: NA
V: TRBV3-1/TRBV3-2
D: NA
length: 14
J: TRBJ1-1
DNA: TGTGCCAGCAGCCAAAGCGATGGATACACTGAAGCTTTCTTT
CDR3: CASSQSDGYTEAFF

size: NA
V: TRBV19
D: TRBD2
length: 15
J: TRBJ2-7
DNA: TGTGCCAGTACCATCTCTAGCGGGAGCTCCTACGAGCAGTACTTC
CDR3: CASTISSGSSYEQYF

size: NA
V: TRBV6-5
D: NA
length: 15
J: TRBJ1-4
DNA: TGTGCCAGCAGGGCTGTCTTCTCTACTAATGAAAAACTGTTTTTT
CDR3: CASRAVFSTNEKLFF

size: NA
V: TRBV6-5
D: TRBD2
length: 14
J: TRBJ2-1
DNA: TGTGCCAGCAGCGGGGGGCTAGCGGGCAATGAGCAGTTCTTC
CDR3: CASSGGLAGNEQFF

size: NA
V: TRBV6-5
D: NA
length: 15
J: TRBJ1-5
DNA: TGTGCCAGCAAGAGGGGGGGGAATAGCAATCAGCCCCAGCATTTT
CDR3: CASKRGGNSNQPQHF